This T cell receptor beta chain derives from a study of human versus mouse CDR3 diversity and MHC coevolution. For the study at large: Reportedly, immunoSEQ detects one in 200,000 T cells with minimized PCR bias.

As for this clone: Its antigen is unidentified.

The CDR3 covers 14 residues. The V and J ends lost 4 bases and 3 bases, in that order; junction bases with no gene match: 6. Germline V CDR1 and CDR2: SGHRS, YFSETQ. Overall study findings and caveats: Mice had fewer CDR3 deletions and insertions than humans on average. iCHAO1 estimated the human TCR beta repertoire at about 1.5 million clonotypes.

Measured with immunoSEQ multiplex PCR; TCRdb has only the in-frame clones, and not every one. The top ten clones hold around 1.3% of a sample with about 81,000 clones, just under 95% of them seen once. This receptor was obtained from a person aged 25-75 years in good health. The J gene is TRBJ2-7, the V gene TRBV5-1; 8 bases match TRBD1. The specimen was naive CD4+ T cells from blood. Subset in this sample: CD45RO-negative CD62L-positive naive CD4 T cells. The CDR3 here is CASSPLGQGYEQYF. In DNA, the CDR3 is TGCGCCAGCAGCCCCCTCGGACAGGGCTACGAGCAGTACTTC.